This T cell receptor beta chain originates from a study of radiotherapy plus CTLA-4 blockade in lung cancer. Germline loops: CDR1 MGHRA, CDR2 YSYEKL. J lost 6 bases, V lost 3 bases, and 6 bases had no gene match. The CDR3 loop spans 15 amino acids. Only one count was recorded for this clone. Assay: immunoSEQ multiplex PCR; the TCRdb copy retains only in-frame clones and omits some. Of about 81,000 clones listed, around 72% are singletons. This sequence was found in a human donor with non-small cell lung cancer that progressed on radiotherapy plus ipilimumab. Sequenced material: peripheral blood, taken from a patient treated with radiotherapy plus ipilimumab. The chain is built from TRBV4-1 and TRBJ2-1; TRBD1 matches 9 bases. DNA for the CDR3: TGCGCCAGCAGCCACCGTGACAGGGGGTTCAATGAGCAGTTCTTC. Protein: CASSHRDRGFNEQFF.